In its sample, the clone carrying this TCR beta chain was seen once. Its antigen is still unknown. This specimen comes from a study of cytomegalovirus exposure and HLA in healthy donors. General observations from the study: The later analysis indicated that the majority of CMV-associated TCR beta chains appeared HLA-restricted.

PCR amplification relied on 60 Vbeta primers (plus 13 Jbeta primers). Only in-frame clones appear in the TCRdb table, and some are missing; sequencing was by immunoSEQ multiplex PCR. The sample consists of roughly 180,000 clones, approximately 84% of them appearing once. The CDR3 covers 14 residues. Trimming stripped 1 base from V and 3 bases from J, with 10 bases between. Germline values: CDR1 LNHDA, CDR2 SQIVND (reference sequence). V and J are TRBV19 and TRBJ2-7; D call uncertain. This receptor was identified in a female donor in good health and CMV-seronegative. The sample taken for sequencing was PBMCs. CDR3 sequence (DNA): TGTGCCAGTAGTATAGGTCTTGCCGGCTACGAGCAGTACTTC. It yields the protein CASSIGLAGYEQYF.